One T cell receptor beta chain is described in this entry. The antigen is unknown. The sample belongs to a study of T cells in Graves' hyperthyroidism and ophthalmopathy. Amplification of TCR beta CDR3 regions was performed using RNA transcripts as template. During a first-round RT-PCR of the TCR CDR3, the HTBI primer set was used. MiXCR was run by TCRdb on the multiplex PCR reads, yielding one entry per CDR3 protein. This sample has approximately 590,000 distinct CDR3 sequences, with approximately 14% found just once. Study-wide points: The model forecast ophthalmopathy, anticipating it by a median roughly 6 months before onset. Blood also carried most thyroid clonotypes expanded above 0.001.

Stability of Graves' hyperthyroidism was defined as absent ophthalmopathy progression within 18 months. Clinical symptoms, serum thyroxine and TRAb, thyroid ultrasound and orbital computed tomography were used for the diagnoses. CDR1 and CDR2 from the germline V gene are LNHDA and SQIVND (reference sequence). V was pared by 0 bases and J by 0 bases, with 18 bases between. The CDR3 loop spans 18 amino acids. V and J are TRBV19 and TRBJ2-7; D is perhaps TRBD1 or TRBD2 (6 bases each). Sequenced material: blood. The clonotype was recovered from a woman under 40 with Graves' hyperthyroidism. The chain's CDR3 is CASSIDLGGGLLSYEQYF. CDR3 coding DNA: TGTGCCAGTAGTATAGATCTCGGGGGCGGCCTCCTCTCCTACGAGCAGTACTTC.